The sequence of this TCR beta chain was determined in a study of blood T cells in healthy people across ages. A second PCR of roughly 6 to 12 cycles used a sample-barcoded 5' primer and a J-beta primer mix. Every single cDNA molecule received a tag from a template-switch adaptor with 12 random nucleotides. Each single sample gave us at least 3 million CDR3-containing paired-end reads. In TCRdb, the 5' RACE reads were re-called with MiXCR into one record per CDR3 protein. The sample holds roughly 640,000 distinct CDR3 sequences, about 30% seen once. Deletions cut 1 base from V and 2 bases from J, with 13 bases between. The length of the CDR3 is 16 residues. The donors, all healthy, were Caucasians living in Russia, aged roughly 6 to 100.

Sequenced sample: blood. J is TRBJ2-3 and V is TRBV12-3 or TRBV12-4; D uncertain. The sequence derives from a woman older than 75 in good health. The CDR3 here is CASSLGDRVVTDTQYF. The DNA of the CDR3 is TGTGCCAGCAGTTTAGGAGATCGGGTCGTCACAGATACGCAGTATTTT.